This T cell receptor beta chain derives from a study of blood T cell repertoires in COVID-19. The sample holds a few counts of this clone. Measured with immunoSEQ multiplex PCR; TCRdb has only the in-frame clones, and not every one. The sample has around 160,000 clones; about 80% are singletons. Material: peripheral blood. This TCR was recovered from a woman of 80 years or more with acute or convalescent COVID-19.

CDR3 sequence (DNA): TGCGCCAGCAGCTACCGTTCAGGGGCCTATGGCTACACCTTC. The encoded protein is CASSYRSGAYGYTF. J is TRBJ1-2 and V is TRBV5-1; tentatively, D is TRBD1 (6 bases). This CDR3 spans 14 amino acids. V lost 3 bases to trimming and J lost 4 bases, with 13 bases between them. Germline V gives CDR1 SGHRS, CDR2 YFSETQ.